These 29 T cell receptor beta chains were sequenced from one sample in a study of cytomegalovirus exposure and HLA in healthy donors. The PCR was carried out with 60 Vbeta primers and 13 Jbeta primers. Assay used: immunoSEQ multiplex PCR; TCRdb lists only in-frame clones, some missing. The sample has 110,000 to 150,000 clones; approximately 83% are singletons. Sequencing was carried out using PBMCs. Receptors originate from a woman in her thirties or forties in good health and CMV-seronegative.

J is TRBJ1-1 and V is TRBV27; D is ambiguous. Trimming took off 2 bases at V and 2 bases at J, with 9 bases between the two ends. The germline gives CDR1 MNHEY, CDR2 SMNVEV (reference sequence). CDR3 length equals 14 residues. In nucleotides, the CDR3 is TGTGCCAGCAGTTTAACGGTCGCCAACACTGAAGCTTTCTTT. Translating gives CASSLTVANTEAFF.

The J gene is TRBJ2-1, the V gene TRBV19; 13 positions match TRBD2. The CDR3 has 16 amino acids. From germline, CDR1 is LNHDA and CDR2 SQIVND (reference sequence). The junction had 8 bases not matched to a gene; V was cut back by 10 bases and J by 2 bases. The CDR3 DNA sequence: TGTGCCACAGGACTAGCGGGAGCTTCAACCTACAATGAGCAGTTCTTC. Its translation: CATGLAGASTYNEQFF.

This sequence joins TRBV6-4 and TRBJ2-1; TRBD2 might be the D (5 bases). The CDR3 consists of 15 residues. V was clipped by 2 bases and J by 8 bases, with 16 bases between them. Germline CDR1 MRHNA, CDR2 SNTAGT. The CDR3: CASSDREWGGYEQFF. The CDR3 nucleotides are TGTGCCAGCAGTGACAGGGAGTGGGGTGGCTATGAGCAGTTCTTC.

The chain is built from TRBV6-5 and TRBJ1-1; D call uncertain. The CDR3 runs 11 residues. V was trimmed by 6 bases and J by 6 bases, leaving 8 bases between them. Germline V CDR1 and CDR2: MNHEY, SVGAGI. CDR3 in DNA: TGTGCCAGCAGAAACGGGGCTGAAGCTTTCTTT. The encoded protein is CASRNGAEAFF.

CDR3 nucleotides: TGTGCCTGGAGTGCTAGCGGAGACTTGGGGGAGCAGTACTTC. Its translation: CAWSASGDLGEQYF. The rearrangement uses TRBV30 and TRBJ2-7; TRBD2 aligns across 7 bases. The V and J ends lost 1 base and 7 bases, in that order; junction bases with no gene match: 10. The CDR3 consists of 14 residues. Germline V gene data show CDR1 as GTSNPN and CDR2 as SVGIG (reference sequence).

The V call is TRBV6-5, the J call TRBJ1-2, with D uncertain. CDR3 length equals 14 residues. Trimming cost V 2 bases and J 2 bases, with 9 bases left between them. Germline CDR1 MNHEY, CDR2 SVGAGI. The CDR3 bases are TGTGCCAGCAGTTACACCCAACGGAACTATGGCTACACCTTC. This translates into CASSYTQRNYGYTF.

The chain has TRBV7-9 and TRBJ2-7; 7 nucleotides match TRBD1. Germline V gene data show CDR1 as SEHNR and CDR2 as FQNEAQ (reference sequence). This CDR3 contains 14 residues. With V trimmed by 1 base and J by 0 bases, 0 bases remained unmatched. CDR3 sequence: CASSLDRGSYEQYF. CDR3 in DNA: TGTGCCAGCAGCTTAGACAGGGGCTCCTACGAGCAGTACTTC.

The chain recombines TRBV5-8 with TRBJ1-1; tentative D call: TRBD1 (6 bases). Between the trimmed V and J ends, which lost 2 bases and 8 bases, there was a span of 16 bases. The germline V gene has CDR1 SGHTS and CDR2 YDEGEE. The CDR3 is made up of 14 amino acids. The CDR3 loop is CASSFIGRGPEAFF. CDR3 bases: TGTGCCAGCAGCTTCATTGGCAGGGGACCGGAAGCTTTCTTT.

The chain uses TRBV7-6 and TRBJ2-1; 14 bases are shared with TRBD2. V lost 5 bases and J lost 8; bases outside the gene matches: 8. The CDR3 has 16 amino acids. Germline values: CDR1 SGHVS, CDR2 FNYEAQ. CDR3 amino acids: CASSPRLAGGPHEQFF. CDR3 sequence (DNA): TGTGCCAGCAGCCCCCGACTAGCGGGGGGGCCCCATGAGCAGTTCTTC.

This clone was seen a handful of times. The chain recombines TRBV5-1 with TRBJ2-2; 7 positions match TRBD1. V dropped 6 bases and J dropped 7; count of bases not matched to a gene: 9. The germline gives CDR1 SGHRS, CDR2 YFSETQ. The CDR3 has 14 residues. The CDR3: CASTYRGDGGELFF. The CDR3 DNA sequence: TGCGCCAGCACCTACAGGGGAGACGGCGGGGAGCTGTTTTTT.

This clone was seen only once. The chain links TRBV6-5 to TRBJ1-3; 10 nucleotides match TRBD1. CDR3 length equals 16 residues. CDR1 is MNHEY, CDR2 SVGAGI, per germline. V dropped 4 bases and J dropped 3; count of bases not matched to a gene: 6. Here the CDR3 DNA reads TGTGCCAGCAGTTCTACCGGGACAGGGGTTGGAAACACCATATATTTT. Encoded protein: CASSSTGTGVGNTIYF.

This clone was picked up a small number of times. The DNA of the CDR3 is TGTGCCAGTAGTATACAGGGGGAGCCCCAGCATTTT. This gives the protein CASSIQGEPQHF. This chain joins TRBV19 and TRBJ1-5, with 7 bases identical to TRBD1. CDR3 length: 12 amino acids. Germline CDR1 and CDR2: LNHDA and SQIVND (reference sequence). J was trimmed by 8 bases and V by 2 bases; bases with no gene match: 0.

The gene calls are TRBV7-9 and TRBJ2-5; 7 bases agree with TRBD1. The J call may be in error: the DNA end matches TRBJ2-7 better. Germline CDR1 is SEHNR and CDR2 is FQNEAQ (reference sequence). The CDR3 loop spans 14 amino acids. CDR3 region: CASSPPAGGYEQYF. The CDR3 region has the DNA TGTGCCAGCAGCCCCCCAGCAGGGGGCTACGAGCAGTACTTC.

This chain connects TRBV6-1 to TRBJ1-2, with D tentatively TRBD1 (6 bases). V lost 8 bases, J lost 4 bases, and 20 bases lay in between. The CDR3 loop spans 15 amino acids. Germline V gene data show CDR1 as MNHNS and CDR2 as SASEGT. CDR3 amino acids: CASARGAQGGYGYTF. The DNA for the CDR3 is TGTGCCAGCGCTCGGGGGGCGCAGGGTGGCTATGGCTACACCTTC.

This clone was counted ten times or more. J is TRBJ1-5 and V is TRBV18; 7 bases agree with TRBD1. CDR3 size: 15 residues. The V segment lost 2 bases and the J segment 5 bases; nucleotides outside the gene matches: 6. Germline lookup yields CDR1 KGHSH and CDR2 LQKENI. This chain's CDR3 is CASSPRTGVYQPQHF. The CDR3 DNA reads TGTGCCAGCTCACCAAGGACAGGCGTATATCAGCCCCAGCATTTT.

There are a few counts of this clone. The rearrangement joins TRBV4-2 to TRBJ1-2; TRBD1 is a possible D gene (6 bases). V lost 1 base, J lost 5 bases, and 11 bases lay in between. The CDR3 has 14 amino acids. Germline loops: CDR1 LGHNA, CDR2 YNFKEQ. The CDR3 reads CASSQGTVDYGYTF. In nucleotides, the CDR3 is TGTGCCAGCAGCCAAGGGACAGTCGATTATGGCTACACCTTC.

Turning to this clone: Relative to the germline gene, one junction end is altered; a read error may explain this. The J gene is TRBJ2-7, the V gene TRBV7-9; TRBD2 aligns across 7 bases. The CDR3 has 15 amino acids. Germline CDR1 is SEHNR and CDR2 is FQNEAQ (reference sequence). CDR3 amino acids: CSSSLDGGSSYEQYF. CDR3 nucleotides: TGTTCCAGCAGCTTAGACGGGGGGAGCTCCTACGAGCAGTACTTC.

The chain recombines TRBV4-2 with TRBJ2-7, with TRBD2 identical over 11 bases. Germline CDR1 and CDR2: LGHNA and YNFKEQ. Unmatched junction bases numbered 7, after V lost 4 bases and J lost 2 bases. The CDR3 covers 16 residues. CDR3 in DNA: TGTGCCAGCAGCCTCCAGCTAGCGGGAGGCCCCTACGAGCAGTACTTC. Translation: CASSLQLAGGPYEQYF.

The V and J genes are TRBV28 and TRBJ2-7, with 7 bases that match TRBD1. J lost 1 base, V lost 3 bases, and 15 bases had no gene match. This CDR3 is 18 amino acids long. Germline assignment: CDR1 MDHEN and CDR2 SYDVKM. DNA of the CDR3: TGTGCCAGCAGTTTTCCCCCGTTCCGGACAGGCCCTTCCTACGAGCAGTACTTC. It encodes CASSFPPFRTGPSYEQYF.

The chain is built from TRBV27 and TRBJ2-1; possibly TRBD2 for D (6 bases). The CDR3 spans 16 residues. With 2 bases removed from V and 3 bases from J, the gap between germline ends came to 14 bases. Germline V gene data show CDR1 as MNHEY and CDR2 as SMNVEV (reference sequence). Here the CDR3 DNA reads TGTGCCAGCAGTTTAAGTTCGCCTAGCGACTACAATGAGCAGTTCTTC. Residues: CASSLSSPSDYNEQFF.

V usage is TRBV10-3 and J usage is TRBJ1-4, with 7 bases identical to TRBD1. Germline V lookup: CDR1 ENHRY, CDR2 SYGVKD. The V and J ends lost 3 bases and 5 bases, in that order; junction bases with no gene match: 3. The CDR3 has 14 residues. DNA for the CDR3: TGTGCCATCAGTGAAAGCAGGGGGAATGAAAAACTGTTTTTT. Translating gives CAISESRGNEKLFF.

The genes are TRBV5-4 and TRBJ1-1; no reliable D call. V was trimmed by 3 bases and J by 1 base, leaving 10 bases between them. Germline lookup yields CDR1 SGHNT and CDR2 YYREEE (reference sequence). The CDR3 covers 14 residues. Here the CDR3 reads CASSSQTRNTEAFF. The CDR3 nucleotides read TGTGCCAGCAGCTCACAGACAAGGAACACTGAAGCTTTCTTT.

The chain has TRBV5-1 and TRBJ1-2, with D perhaps matching TRBD1 (5 bases). The V gene's germline CDR1 is SGHRS and CDR2 YFSETQ. The CDR3 contains 16 residues. Trimming cost V 0 bases and J 0 bases, with 12 bases left between them. The CDR3 nucleotides read TGCGCCAGCAGCTTGGTCCCAGGGCCCTCTAACTATGGCTACACCTTC. This encodes CASSLVPGPSNYGYTF.

Only a few counts were recorded for this clone. The chain links TRBV12-5 to TRBJ1-5; TRBD1 matches 8 bases. Germline V gene sequence: CDR1 LGHNT, CDR2 FRNRAP. The CDR3 sequence is 15 residues long. The junction had 6 bases not matched to a gene; V was cut back by 4 bases and J by 4 bases. DNA for the CDR3: TGTGCTAGTGGTTCTCAGGGGGCAGTAAATCAGCCCCAGCATTTT. Translated: CASGSQGAVNQPQHF.

This clone was observed a handful of times. The chain has TRBV28 and TRBJ1-5, with D possibly being TRBD1 (6 bases). CDR3 length: 15 amino acids. Per the germline V gene, CDR1 is MDHEN and CDR2 is SYDVKM. V was pared by 3 bases and J by 2 bases, with 11 bases between. The CDR3 sequence is CASSFPGVGNQPQHF. Here the CDR3 DNA reads TGTGCCAGCAGTTTCCCAGGGGTTGGCAATCAGCCCCAGCATTTT.

This clone appeared a single time. The CDR3 coding sequence is TGTGCCAGCAGGGGGGGGAACTATGGCTACACCTTC. Protein: CASRGGNYGYTF. The genes are TRBV28 and TRBJ1-2; TRBD1 might be the D (5 bases). The germline V and J ends were trimmed by 6 bases and 2 bases, with 7 bases remaining between them. Germline values: CDR1 MDHEN, CDR2 SYDVKM. CDR3 length equals 12 residues.

The rearrangement links TRBV10-1 to TRBJ2-2; D possibly corresponds to TRBD1 (6 bases). The CDR3 runs 13 residues. Germline loops: CDR1 WNHNN, CDR2 SYGVQD (reference sequence). The germline V and J ends were trimmed by 5 bases and 5 bases, with 9 bases remaining between them. The CDR3 loop is CASSSQGTGELFF. CDR3 in DNA: TGCGCCAGCAGTAGTCAGGGGACCGGGGAGCTGTTTTTT.

This clone was seen repeatedly, ten times or more. The chain recombines TRBV11-2 with TRBJ1-1, with unresolved D. V was clipped by 3 bases and J by 10 bases, with 15 bases between them. This CDR3 contains 13 residues. Germline V gene lookup returns CDR1 SGHAT and CDR2 FQNNGV. This chain's CDR3 is CASSFGREDPAFF. Here the CDR3 DNA reads TGTGCCAGCAGCTTCGGACGGGAGGATCCAGCTTTCTTT.

J is TRBJ2-7 and V is TRBV28; TRBD2 agrees at 9 bases. The CDR3 consists of 14 residues. V shed 8 bases and J 3 bases; nucleotides not matched to a gene: 8. The germline CDR1 and CDR2 sequences are MDHEN and SYDVKM. This chain's CDR3 is CASQGGGGDYEQYF. The CDR3 nucleotides are TGTGCCAGCCAGGGTGGCGGGGGGGACTACGAGCAGTACTTC.